This TCR beta chain was captured in a study of blood T cell repertoires in COVID-19. In the study overall: Samples taken during acute and convalescent COVID-19 were collected in the United States, Italy and Spain. T cells, B-cell-depleted T cells, or PBMCs supplied cDNA or gDNA.

Authors' processing steps: The assay estimated nucleated cells by amplifying reference gene primers. This table comes from immunoSEQ multiplex PCR, and its TCRdb copy is limited to in-frame clones, with some not included. For V, J and clone size, that table is used; D and trimming come from the DNA. The sample includes around 200,000 clones, about 90% seen only once; the top ten take under 2.5%. CDR1 is MDHEN, CDR2 SYDVKM, per germline. Trimming took 6 bases from V and 6 from J, leaving 9 bases between them. The CDR3 runs to 12 residues. Sequencing was performed on peripheral blood. The V and J genes are TRBV28 and TRBJ1-5; no definite D call. The clonotype was recovered from a man aged 40-49 years with active or convalescent COVID-19. DNA for the CDR3: TGTGCCAGCAGGCTATCCCGTCAGCCCCAGCATTTT. Protein product: CASRLSRQPQHF.